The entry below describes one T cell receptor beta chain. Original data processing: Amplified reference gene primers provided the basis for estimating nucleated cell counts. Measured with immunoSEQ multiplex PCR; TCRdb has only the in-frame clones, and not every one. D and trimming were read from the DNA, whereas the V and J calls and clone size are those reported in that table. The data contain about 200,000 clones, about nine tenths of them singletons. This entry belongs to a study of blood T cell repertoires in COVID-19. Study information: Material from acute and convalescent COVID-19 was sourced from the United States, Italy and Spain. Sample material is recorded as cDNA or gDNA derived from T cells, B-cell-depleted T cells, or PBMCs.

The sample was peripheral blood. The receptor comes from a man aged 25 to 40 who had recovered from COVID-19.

CDR3 in amino acids: CAWGQGVGTEAFF. The CDR3 coding sequence is TGTGCCTGGGGACAGGGGGTGGGCACTGAAGCTTTCTTT. The V gene is TRBV30, the J gene TRBJ1-1; 10 bases map to TRBD1. CDR3 length: 13 residues. Germline loops: CDR1 GTSNPN, CDR2 SVGIG (reference sequence). With 5 bases clipped from V and 4 bases from J, the junction kept 4 bases outside the gene matches. The full variable domain, rest sourced from reference TRBV30 and TRBJ1-1, is SQTIHQWPATLVQPVGSPLSLECTVEGTSNPNLYWYRQAAGRGLQLLFYSVGIGQISSEVPQNLSASRPQDRQFILSSKKLLLSDSGFYLCAWGQGVGTEAFFGQGTRLTVV.